One sample yielded the 2 T cell receptor beta chains listed below, sequenced in a study of cytomegalovirus exposure and HLA in healthy donors. The PCR ran on 60 Vbeta and 13 Jbeta primers. Profiling relied on immunoSEQ multiplex PCR, and the TCRdb table lists in-frame clones only, not all of them. Of about 180,000 clones in the sample, approximately 80% were seen once. The sample comprised PBMCs. These receptors originate from a man between 25 and 39 years old in good health and CMV-seropositive.

The chain couples TRBV28 to TRBJ2-5, with 10 bases that match TRBD2. The V and J ends lost 6 bases and 2 bases, in that order; junction bases with no gene match: 9. This CDR3 is 16 amino acids long. Per the germline V gene, CDR1 is MDHEN and CDR2 is SYDVKM. The CDR3, as DNA: TGTGCCAGCAGCCCCCAAAGCGGGAGGGGACAAGAGACCCAGTACTTC. Translating it yields CASSPQSGRGQETQYF.

The genes are TRBV15 and TRBJ2-7; 7 bases map to TRBD2. Germline CDR1 LNHNV, CDR2 YYDKDF (reference sequence). The CDR3 extends over 16 amino acids. Losses at the gene ends were 0 bases for V and 3 bases for J; bases not matched to a gene: 8. CDR3 loop: CATSRDIPSGLYEQYF. CDR3 nucleotide sequence: TGTGCCACCAGCAGAGATATCCCTAGCGGCCTCTACGAGCAGTACTTC.